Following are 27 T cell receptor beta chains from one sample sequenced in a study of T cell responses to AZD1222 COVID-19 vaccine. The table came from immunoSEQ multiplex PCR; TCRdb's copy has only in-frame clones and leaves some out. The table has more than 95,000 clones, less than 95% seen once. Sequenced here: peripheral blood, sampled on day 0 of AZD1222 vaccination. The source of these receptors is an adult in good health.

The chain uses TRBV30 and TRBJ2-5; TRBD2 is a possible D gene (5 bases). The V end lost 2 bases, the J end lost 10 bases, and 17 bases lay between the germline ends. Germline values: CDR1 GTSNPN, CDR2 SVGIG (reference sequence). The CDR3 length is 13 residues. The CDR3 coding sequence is TGTGCCTGGAGTACCACGGGGATAGGGCTCCAGTACTTC. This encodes CAWSTTGIGLQYF. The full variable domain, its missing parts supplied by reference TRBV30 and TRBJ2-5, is SQTIHQWPATLVQPVGSPLSLECTVEGTSNPNLYWYRQAAGRGLQLLFYSVGIGQISSEVPQNLSASRPQDRQFILSSKKLLLSDSGFYLCAWSTTGIGLQYFGPGTRLLVL.

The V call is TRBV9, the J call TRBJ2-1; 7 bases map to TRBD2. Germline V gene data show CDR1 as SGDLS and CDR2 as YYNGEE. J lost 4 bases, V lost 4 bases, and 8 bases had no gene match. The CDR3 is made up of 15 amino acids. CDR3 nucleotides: TGTGCCAGCAGCAGCCGGGACTACACTTACAATGAGCAGTTCTTC. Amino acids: CASSSRDYTYNEQFF.

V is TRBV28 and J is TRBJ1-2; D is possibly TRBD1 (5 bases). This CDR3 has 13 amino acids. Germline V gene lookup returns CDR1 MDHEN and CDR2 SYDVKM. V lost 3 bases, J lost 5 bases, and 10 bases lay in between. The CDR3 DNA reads TGTGCCAGCAGTTTCTCACAGGTATATGGCTACACCTTC. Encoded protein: CASSFSQVYGYTF.

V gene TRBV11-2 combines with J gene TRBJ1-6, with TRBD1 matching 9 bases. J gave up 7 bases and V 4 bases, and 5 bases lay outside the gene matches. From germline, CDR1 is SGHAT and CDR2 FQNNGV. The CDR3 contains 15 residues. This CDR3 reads CASSSQGAPNSPLHF. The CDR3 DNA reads TGTGCCAGCAGCTCACAGGGGGCCCCCAATTCACCCCTCCACTTT.

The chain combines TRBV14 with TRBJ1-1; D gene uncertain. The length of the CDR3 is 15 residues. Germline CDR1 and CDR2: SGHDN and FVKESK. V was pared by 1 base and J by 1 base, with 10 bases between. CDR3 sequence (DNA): TGTGCCAGCAGCCAAGGCTACACCTGGAACACTGAAGCTTTCTTT. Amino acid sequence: CASSQGYTWNTEAFF.

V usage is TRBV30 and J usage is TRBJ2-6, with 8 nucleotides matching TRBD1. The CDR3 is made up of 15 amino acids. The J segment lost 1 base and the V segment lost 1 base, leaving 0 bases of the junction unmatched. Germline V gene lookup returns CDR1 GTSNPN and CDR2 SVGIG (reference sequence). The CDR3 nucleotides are TGTGCCTGGAGTGGACAGGGGTCTGGGGCCAACGTCCTGACTTTC. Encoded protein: CAWSGQGSGANVLTF.

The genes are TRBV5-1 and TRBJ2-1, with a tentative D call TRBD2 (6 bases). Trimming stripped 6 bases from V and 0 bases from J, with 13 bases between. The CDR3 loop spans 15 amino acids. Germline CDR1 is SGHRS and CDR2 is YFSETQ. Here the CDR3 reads CASTMGLSSYNEQFF. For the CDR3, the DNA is TGCGCCAGCACGATGGGACTGAGCTCCTACAATGAGCAGTTCTTC.

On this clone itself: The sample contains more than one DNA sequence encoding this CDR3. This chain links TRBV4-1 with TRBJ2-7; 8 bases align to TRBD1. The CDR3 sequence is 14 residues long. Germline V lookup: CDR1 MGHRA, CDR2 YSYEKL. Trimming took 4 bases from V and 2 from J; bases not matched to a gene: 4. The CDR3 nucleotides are TGCGCCAGCAGCCTGGCACAGGGGGCCTACGAGCAGTACTTC. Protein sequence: CASSLAQGAYEQYF.

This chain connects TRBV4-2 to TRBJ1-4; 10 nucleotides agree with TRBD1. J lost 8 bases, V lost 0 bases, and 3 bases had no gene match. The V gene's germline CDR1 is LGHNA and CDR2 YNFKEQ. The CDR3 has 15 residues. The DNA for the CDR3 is TGTGCCAGCAGCCAAGAGGGACAGGGGAGCGAAAAACTGTTTTTT. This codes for CASSQEGQGSEKLFF.

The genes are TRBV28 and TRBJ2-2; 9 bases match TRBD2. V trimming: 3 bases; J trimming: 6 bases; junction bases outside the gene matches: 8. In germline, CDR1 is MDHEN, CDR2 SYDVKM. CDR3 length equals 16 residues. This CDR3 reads CASSFNWGLASGELFF. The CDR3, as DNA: TGTGCCAGCAGTTTCAATTGGGGACTAGCTTCCGGGGAGCTGTTTTTT. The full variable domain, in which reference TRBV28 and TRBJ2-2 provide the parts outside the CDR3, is DVKVTQSSRYLVKRTGEKVFLECVQDMDHENMFWYRQDPGLGLRLIYFSYDVKMKEKGDIPEGYSVSREKKERFSLILESASTNQTSMYLCASSFNWGLASGELFFGEGSRLTVL.

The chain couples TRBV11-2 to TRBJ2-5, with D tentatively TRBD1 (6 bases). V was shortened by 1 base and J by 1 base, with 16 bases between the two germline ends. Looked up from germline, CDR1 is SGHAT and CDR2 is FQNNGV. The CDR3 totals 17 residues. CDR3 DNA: TGTGCCAGCAGCTTAGTGTTCAGGGGAGCCCCCCAAGAGACCCAGTACTTC. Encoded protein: CASSLVFRGAPQETQYF.

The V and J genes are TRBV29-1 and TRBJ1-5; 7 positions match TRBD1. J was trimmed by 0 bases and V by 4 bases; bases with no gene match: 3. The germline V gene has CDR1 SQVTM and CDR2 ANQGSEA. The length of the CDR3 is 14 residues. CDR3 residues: CSVVGTDSNQPQHF. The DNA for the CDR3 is TGCAGCGTTGTTGGGACAGATAGCAATCAGCCCCAGCATTTT.

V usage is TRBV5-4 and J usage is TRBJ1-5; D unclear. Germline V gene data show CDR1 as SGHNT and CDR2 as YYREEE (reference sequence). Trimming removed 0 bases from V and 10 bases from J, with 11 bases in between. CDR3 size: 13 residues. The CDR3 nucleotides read TGTGCCAGCAGCTTGGTAGGGTCTCACCCCCAGCATTTT. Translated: CASSLVGSHPQHF.

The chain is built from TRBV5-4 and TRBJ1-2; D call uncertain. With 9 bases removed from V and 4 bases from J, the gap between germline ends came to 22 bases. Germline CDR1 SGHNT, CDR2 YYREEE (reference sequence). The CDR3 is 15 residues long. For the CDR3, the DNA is TGTGCCACCTTTGCCCCCGCTGAGGGAGGCTATGGCTACACCTTC. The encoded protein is CATFAPAEGGYGYTF. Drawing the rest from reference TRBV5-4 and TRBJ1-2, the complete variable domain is ETGVTQSPTHLIKTRGQQVTLRCSSQSGHNTVSWYQQALGQGPQFIFQYYREEENGRGNFPPRFSGLQFPNYSSELNVNALELDDSALYLCATFAPAEGGYGYTFGSGTRLTVV.

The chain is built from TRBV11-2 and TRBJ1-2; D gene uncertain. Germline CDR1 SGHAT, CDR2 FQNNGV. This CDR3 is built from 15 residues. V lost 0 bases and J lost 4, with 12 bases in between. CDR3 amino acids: CASSLERHSIYGYTF. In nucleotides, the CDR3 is TGTGCCAGCAGCTTAGAGAGGCACAGCATCTATGGCTACACCTTC.

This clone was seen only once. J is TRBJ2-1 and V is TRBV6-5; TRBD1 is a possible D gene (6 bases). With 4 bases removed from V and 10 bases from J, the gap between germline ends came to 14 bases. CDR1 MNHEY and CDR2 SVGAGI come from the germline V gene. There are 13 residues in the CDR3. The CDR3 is CASSWAGEGEQFF. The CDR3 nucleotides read TGTGCCAGCAGTTGGGCAGGGGAAGGCGAGCAGTTCTTC.

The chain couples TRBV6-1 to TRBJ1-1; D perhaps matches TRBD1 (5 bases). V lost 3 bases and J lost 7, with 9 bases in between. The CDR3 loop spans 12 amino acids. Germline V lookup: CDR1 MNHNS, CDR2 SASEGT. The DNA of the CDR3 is TGTGCCAGCAGTGACGCGAGGGGTGAAGCTTTCTTT. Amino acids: CASSDARGEAFF.

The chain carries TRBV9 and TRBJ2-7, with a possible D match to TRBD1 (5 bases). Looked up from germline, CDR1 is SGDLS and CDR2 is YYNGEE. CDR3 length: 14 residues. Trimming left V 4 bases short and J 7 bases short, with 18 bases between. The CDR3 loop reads CASSPLQGPVEQYF. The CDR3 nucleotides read TGTGCCAGCAGCCCCCTTCAGGGCCCGGTTGAGCAGTACTTC.

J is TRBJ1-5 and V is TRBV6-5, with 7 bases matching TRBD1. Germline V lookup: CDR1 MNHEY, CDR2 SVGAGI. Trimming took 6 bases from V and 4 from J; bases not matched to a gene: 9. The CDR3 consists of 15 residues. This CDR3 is CASRKTGVSNQPQHF. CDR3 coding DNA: TGTGCCAGCAGAAAAACAGGGGTTTCGAATCAGCCCCAGCATTTT.

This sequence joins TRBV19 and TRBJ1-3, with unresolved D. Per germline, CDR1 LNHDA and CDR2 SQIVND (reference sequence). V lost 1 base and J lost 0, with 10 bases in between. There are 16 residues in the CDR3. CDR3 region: CASSIAGSRSGNTIYF. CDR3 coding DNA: TGTGCCAGTAGTATAGCTGGCAGTCGCTCTGGAAACACCATATATTTT.

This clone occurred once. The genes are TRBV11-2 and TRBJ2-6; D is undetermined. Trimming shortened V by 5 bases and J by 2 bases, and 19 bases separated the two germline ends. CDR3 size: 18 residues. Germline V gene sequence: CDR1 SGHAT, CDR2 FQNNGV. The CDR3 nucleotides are TGTGCCAGCAGCCCGGGTTCCCGGGTAGTCCCTGGGGCCAACGTCCTGACTTTC. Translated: CASSPGSRVVPGANVLTF.

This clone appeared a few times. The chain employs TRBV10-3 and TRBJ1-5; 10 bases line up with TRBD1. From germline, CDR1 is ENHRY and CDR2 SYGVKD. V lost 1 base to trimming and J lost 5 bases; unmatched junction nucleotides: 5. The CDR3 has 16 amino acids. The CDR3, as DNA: TGTGCCATCAGTGAGTTGGGACAGGGGTCCGATCAGCCCCAGCATTTT. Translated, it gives CAISELGQGSDQPQHF.

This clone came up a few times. The CDR3 DNA reads as TGTGCCAGCAGCTTCTGGACAGGGGGCGCAGGGGCCAACGTCCTGACTTTC. It codes for CASSFWTGGAGANVLTF. The gene calls are TRBV27 and TRBJ2-6; 11 bases align to TRBD1. CDR1 MNHEY and CDR2 SMNVEV come from the germline V gene (reference sequence). The CDR3 sequence is 17 residues long. V shed 6 bases, J shed 4 bases, and the junction held 8 bases outside the gene matches.

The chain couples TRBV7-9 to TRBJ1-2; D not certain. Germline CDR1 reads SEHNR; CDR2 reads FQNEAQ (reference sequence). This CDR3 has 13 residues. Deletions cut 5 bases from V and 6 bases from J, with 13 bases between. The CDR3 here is CASSPFLRNGYTF. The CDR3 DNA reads TGTGCCAGCAGCCCATTCTTGCGGAATGGCTACACCTTC.

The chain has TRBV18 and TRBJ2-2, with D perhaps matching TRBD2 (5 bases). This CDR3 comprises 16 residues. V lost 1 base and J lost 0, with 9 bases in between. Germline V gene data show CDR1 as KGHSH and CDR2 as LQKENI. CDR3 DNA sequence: TGTGCCAGCTCACCACGGACTGACGCGAACACCGGGGAGCTGTTTTTT. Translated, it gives CASSPRTDANTGELFF.

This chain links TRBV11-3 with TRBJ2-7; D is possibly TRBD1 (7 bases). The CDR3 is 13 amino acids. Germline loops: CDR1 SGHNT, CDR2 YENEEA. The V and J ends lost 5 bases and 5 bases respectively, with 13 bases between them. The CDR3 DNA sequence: TGTGCCAGCAGCCACAGGGGCGGGAACGAGCAGTACTTC. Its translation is CASSHRGGNEQYF.

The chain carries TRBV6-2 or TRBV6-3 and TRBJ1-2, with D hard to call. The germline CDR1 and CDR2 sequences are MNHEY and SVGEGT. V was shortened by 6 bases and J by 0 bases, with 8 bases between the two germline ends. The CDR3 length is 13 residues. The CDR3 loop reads CASSDITNYGYTF. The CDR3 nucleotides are TGTGCCAGCAGCGATATCACTAACTATGGCTACACCTTC.